Only a few counts were recorded for the clone carrying this T cell receptor beta chain. Antigen: not known. The sample belongs to a study of graft-versus-host responses after intestinal transplantation. For the study at large: Transplantation in recipients was multivisceral, liver-intestinal, or isolated intestinal. Every recipient had anti-thymocyte globulin induction and around 3 years of tacrolimus plus steroids. Study-level results: The recipient marrow held GvH clones, and some of them showed up first in ileum or blood. Graft-donor T cell macrochimerism coincided with high graft-versus-host to host-versus-graft clonal ratios in allografts.

Assay: immunoSEQ multiplex PCR; the TCRdb copy retains only in-frame clones and omits some. The sample includes about 64,000 clones, approximately 91% of them seen just once. Trimming left V 1 base short and J 4 bases short, with 8 bases between. This CDR3 region has 14 residues. Germline values: CDR1 SGHRS, CDR2 YFSETQ. Sequencing was performed on unstimulated CD8+ T cells sorted from spleen or lymph node cells, taken before transplant. This receptor was taken from a human donor who was the organ donor for an intestinal transplant. The chain recombines TRBV5-1 with TRBJ1-4, with a weak D call TRBD1 (5 bases). The CDR3 is CASSLQGNNEKLFF. CDR3 bases: TGCGCCAGCAGCTTGCAGGGTAATAATGAAAAACTGTTTTTT.